These 6 T cell receptor beta chains originate from one sample sequenced in a study of T cells in Graves' hyperthyroidism and ophthalmopathy (dated by TCRdb to the late 2010s). Receptor libraries were prepared by multiplex PCR. Sequencer: Illumina HiSeq 2000. TCR beta CDR3 regions were amplified from RNA transcripts. The TCR CDR3 was subjected to a first round of RT-PCR using the HTBI primer set and the Qiagen OneStep RT-PCR kit. TCRdb passed the public sequencing reads through fastp at Q25 and MiXCR, retaining productive beta sequences. Rows with a matching CDR3 protein are joined into one entry that keeps the most common DNA and genes. The sample profile shows over 700,000 distinct CDR3 sequences; around 20% of them were found once. The ten largest clonotypes hold over 15% of the sample. The material sequenced was blood. The receptors originated from a woman between 50 and 59 years old with Graves' hyperthyroidism that later progressed to Graves' ophthalmopathy.

This clonotype was recorded many times. This chain joins TRBV6-5 and TRBJ1-1; the match to TRBD1 covers 7 bases. CDR3 length: 15 residues. The germline V gene encodes CDR1 MNHEY and CDR2 SVGAGI. V gave up 0 bases and J gave up 5 bases; unmatched junction bases: 6. As DNA, the CDR3 is TGTGCCAGCAGTTACTCAGGGCAGGGGGGGACTGAAGCTTTCTTT. Translated: CASSYSGQGGTEAFF.

The chain employs TRBV7-3 and TRBJ1-4, with TRBD1 matching 7 bases. Per germline, CDR1 SGHTA and CDR2 FQGTGA. Germline trimming cut 8 bases from V and 8 bases from J; bases unmatched to any gene: 11. The CDR3 is 14 amino acids. The CDR3 DNA sequence: TGTGCCAGCCGCGCAGAGGGGGCGGAAGAAAAACTGTTTTTT. It translates to CASRAEGAEEKLFF.

The sample holds one count of this clonotype. The chain uses TRBV15 and TRBJ2-3, with D possibly matching TRBD2 (5 bases). V dropped 8 bases and J dropped 1 base, with 10 bases sitting between them. Germline CDR1 and CDR2: LNHNV and YYDKDF (reference sequence). This CDR3 is built from 13 residues. The CDR3 DNA is TGTGCCACCTTGAGAGCGGGCACAGATACGCAGTATTTT. Its translation is CATLRAGTDTQYF.

The chain couples TRBV9 to TRBJ2-3, with TRBD1 matching 8 bases. V lost 1 base to trimming and J lost 2 bases; unmatched junction nucleotides: 3. This CDR3 contains 15 residues. In germline, CDR1 is SGDLS, CDR2 YYNGEE. The CDR3 nucleotides read TGTGCCAGCAGCGTACTGCAGGGGGCCACAGATACGCAGTATTTT. Protein sequence: CASSVLQGATDTQYF.

This chain joins TRBV6-9 and TRBJ1-5, with 12 bases fitting TRBD1. The J segment lost 6 bases and the V segment lost 4 bases, leaving 4 bases of the junction unmatched. Germline CDR1 is MNHGY and CDR2 is SVAAGI. The CDR3 has 15 residues. In nucleotides, the CDR3 is TGTGCCAGCAGTTCTGGGACAGGGGGCGGTCAGCCCCAGCATTTT. It codes for CASSSGTGGGQPQHF.

The table lists this clonotype with a few counts. The chain employs TRBV6-1 and TRBJ1-1; TRBD1 matches 9 bases. Trimming cost V 3 bases and J 9 bases; bases outside gene matches: 8. CDR1 and CDR2 from the germline V gene are MNHNS and SASEGT. The CDR3 loop spans 14 amino acids. CDR3 residues: CASSENDGTGKAFF. Written as DNA, the CDR3 is TGTGCCAGCAGTGAGAACGACGGGACAGGGAAAGCTTTCTTT.